One and the same sample provided the 8 T cell receptor beta chains below, sequenced in a study of blood T cell repertoires in COVID-19. The data were produced by immunoSEQ multiplex PCR, yet TCRdb's version contains in-frame clones alone and is incomplete. The sample has around 75,000 clones, 85% to 90% seen once; the top ten hold more than 1.1%. The sequenced material came from peripheral blood. These receptors all stem from a human donor in a cohort sampled during active COVID-19.

This chain connects TRBV4-2 to TRBJ2-1; 8 nucleotides align to TRBD2. V dropped 4 bases and J dropped 7; count of bases not matched to a gene: 18. Germline values: CDR1 LGHNA, CDR2 YNFKEQ. The CDR3 spans 18 residues. The CDR3 here is CASSPIANAREVRNEQFF. Written as DNA, the CDR3 is TGTGCCAGCAGCCCTATCGCGAACGCGCGGGAGGTTCGAAATGAGCAGTTCTTC.

The chain joins TRBV2 to TRBJ2-7; 8 bases map to TRBD1. The CDR3 is 15 amino acids. Germline CDR1 SNHLY, CDR2 FYNNEI. V shed 6 bases and J 3 bases; nucleotides not matched to a gene: 10. As DNA, the CDR3 is TGTGCCAGCAGCGTCACTCCAGGACAGGGCTACGAGCAGTACGTC. As protein: CASSVTPGQGYEQYV.

This clone has a handful of counts. V gene TRBV2 combines with J gene TRBJ2-7; the match to TRBD2 covers 7 bases. CDR3 length: 12 amino acids. The ends lost 5 bases at V and 6 bases at J; junction bases unmatched: 4. Germline values: CDR1 SNHLY, CDR2 FYNNEI. CDR3 residues: CASSLAGGEQYV. The CDR3 nucleotides read TGTGCCAGCAGTTTAGCGGGCGGCGAGCAGTACGTC.

The chain employs TRBV5-1 and TRBJ1-1, with 8 nucleotides matching TRBD1. CDR3 length: 15 residues. Looked up from germline, CDR1 is SGHRS and CDR2 is YFSETQ. J gave up 3 bases and V 5 bases, and 9 bases lay outside the gene matches. The CDR3 DNA is TGCGCCAGCAGGGGGGGCAGGGGGCTAGACACTGAAGCTTTCTTT. Amino acid sequence: CASRGGRGLDTEAFF.

Notes on this clone: The sample holds other DNA sequences that translate to the same CDR3. The chain is built from TRBV6-1 and TRBJ1-1; a weak D match, TRBD1 (6 bases). Germline CDR1 reads MNHNS; CDR2 reads SASEGT. CDR3 length: 16 amino acids. V was cut by 4 bases and J by 5 bases, with 20 bases left in between. The CDR3 DNA is TGTGCCAGCAGTGCCCTCCCGGGACAAAGGCGAACTGAAGCTTTCTTT. This sequence encodes CASSALPGQRRTEAFF.

The rearrangement joins TRBV27 to TRBJ1-3; D remains ambiguous. Germline V lookup: CDR1 MNHEY, CDR2 SMNVEV (reference sequence). CDR3 length: 13 residues. V lost 3 bases and J 7 bases, leaving 10 bases between the germline ends. As DNA, the CDR3 is TGTGCCAGCAGTTTCTCGGGTGGTAACACCATATATTTT. Translated: CASSFSGGNTIYF.

Details on this clone: Other DNA sequences in the sample encode the same CDR3. This chain uses TRBV3-1 (or the pseudogene TRBV3-2) with TRBJ2-3; 11 positions agree with TRBD2. The CDR3 runs 15 residues. The ends lost 3 bases at V and 3 bases at J; junction bases unmatched: 2. Germline V CDR1 and CDR2: LGHDT, YNNKEL (reference sequence). The CDR3 sequence: CASSHGTSGTDTQYF. The CDR3 DNA sequence: TGTGCCAGCAGCCATGGGACTAGCGGTACAGATACGCAGTATTTT.

The V gene is TRBV5-1, the J gene TRBJ1-1; 10 positions match TRBD1. In germline, CDR1 is SGHRS, CDR2 YFSETQ. The CDR3 runs to 15 residues. V was clipped by 4 bases and J by 7 bases; unmatched bases: 10. The CDR3 region is CASSRDRGAGNEAFF. Written as DNA, the CDR3 is TGCGCCAGCAGCCGGGACAGGGGCGCGGGAAATGAAGCTTTCTTT. Using reference TRBV5-1 and TRBJ1-1 for the parts outside the CDR3, the full variable domain is KAGVTQTPRYLIKTRGQQVTLSCSPISGHRSVSWYQQTPGQGLQFLFEYFSETQRNKGNFPGRFSGRQFSNSRSEMNVSTLELGDSALYLCASSRDRGAGNEAFFGQGTRLTVV.